This TCR beta chain emerged from a study of T cells in localized non-small cell lung cancer. Some clones are missing from TCRdb's copy, which holds only in-frame ones; the method was immunoSEQ multiplex PCR. The sample lists about 21,000 clones, roughly 89% seen once, with 5.5% to 7% in the top ten. Note on this clone: Antigen specificity is unknown.

Study results and limitations: Uninvolved adjacent lung showed peak T cell clonality, exceeding tumor.

Trimming removed 0 bases from V and 2 bases from J, with 8 bases in between. The CDR3 runs 15 residues. From germline, CDR1 is SGHTA and CDR2 FQGNSA. This clonotype was obtained from a male donor aged 60 or over with stage I squamous cell lung carcinoma. The sequenced sample was peripheral blood, obtained before any cancer treatment. This chain links TRBV7-2 with TRBJ2-1; D gene ambiguous. The CDR3 DNA reads as TGTGCCAGCAGCTTAGCCGGTAGAACCTACAATGAGCAGTTCTTC. Amino acid sequence: CASSLAGRTYNEQFF.